What follows describes a single TCR beta chain. The antigen remains undetermined. The data stem from a study of glioma-infiltrating T cells after dendritic cell vaccination. Across the study: Between about 2003 and 2013, patients got autologous tumor lysate-pulsed dendritic cell vaccines.

Documented time point: after dendritic cell vaccination, including at tumor progression/relapse. The primer mix had 60 V beta and 13 J beta primers. Profiling relied on immunoSEQ multiplex PCR, and the TCRdb table lists in-frame clones only, not all of them. This sample yields roughly 88,000 clones, of which approximately 75% are seen a single time; 2% to 2.5% belongs to the top ten. Study-level findings and limits: No direct clonality-survival link was found; a diverse polyclonal response may matter.

Trimming shortened V by 0 bases and J by 6 bases, and 13 bases separated the two germline ends. Germline CDR1 reads SEHNR; CDR2 reads FQNEAQ (reference sequence). The CDR3 runs 15 residues. Sequenced material: blood, taken after dendritic cell vaccination. The sequence came from a human donor with glioblastoma. The chain has TRBV7-9 and TRBJ2-3; D may be TRBD2 (7 bases). CDR3 residues: CASSLAGGPPDTQYF. Written as DNA, the CDR3 is TGTGCCAGCAGCTTAGCGGGGGGGCCGCCGGATACGCAGTATTTT.